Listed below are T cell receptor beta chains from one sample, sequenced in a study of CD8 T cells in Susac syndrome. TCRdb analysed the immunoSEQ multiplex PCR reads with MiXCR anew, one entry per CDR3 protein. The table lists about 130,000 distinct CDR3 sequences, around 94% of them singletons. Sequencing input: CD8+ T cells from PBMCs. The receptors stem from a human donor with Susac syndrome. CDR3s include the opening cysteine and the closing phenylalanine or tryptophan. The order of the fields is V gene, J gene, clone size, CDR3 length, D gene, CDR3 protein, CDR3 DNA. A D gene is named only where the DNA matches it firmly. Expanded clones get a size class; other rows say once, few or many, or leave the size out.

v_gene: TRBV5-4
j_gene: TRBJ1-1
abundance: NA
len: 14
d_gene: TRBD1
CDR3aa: CASSPGTGRAEAFF
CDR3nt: TGTGCCAGCAGCCCCGGGACAGGGCGGGCTGAAGCTTTCTTT

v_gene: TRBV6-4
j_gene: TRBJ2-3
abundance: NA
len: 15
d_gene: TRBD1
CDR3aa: CASSEGGQGTDTQYF
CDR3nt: TGTGCCAGCAGCGAAGGGGGACAGGGGACAGATACGCAGTATTTT

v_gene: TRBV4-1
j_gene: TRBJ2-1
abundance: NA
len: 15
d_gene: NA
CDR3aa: CASSPSMGSYNEQFF
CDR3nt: TGCGCCAGCAGCCCTAGCATGGGGTCCTACAATGAGCAGTTCTTC

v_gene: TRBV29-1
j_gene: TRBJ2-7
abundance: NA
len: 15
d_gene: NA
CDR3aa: CSPKRVGRATYEQYF
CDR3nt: TGCAGCCCAAAACGAGTCGGCAGGGCGACCTACGAGCAGTACTTC

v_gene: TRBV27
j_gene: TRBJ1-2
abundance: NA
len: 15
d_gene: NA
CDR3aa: CASSLRAGSRYGYTF
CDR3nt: TGTGCCAGCAGTTTAAGGGCAGGAAGTCGATATGGCTACACCTTC

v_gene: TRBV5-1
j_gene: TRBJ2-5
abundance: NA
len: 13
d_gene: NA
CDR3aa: CASSLHGLQTQYF
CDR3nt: TGCGCCAGCAGCTTGCACGGGTTGCAGACCCAGTACTTC

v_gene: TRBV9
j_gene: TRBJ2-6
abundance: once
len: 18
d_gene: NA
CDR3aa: CASSVEVDAISGANVLTF
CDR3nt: TGTGCCAGCAGCGTAGAGGTGGACGCAATCTCTGGGGCCAACGTCCTGACTTTC

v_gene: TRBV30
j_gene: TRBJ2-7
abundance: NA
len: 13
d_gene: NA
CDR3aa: CAWSLGAYYEQYF
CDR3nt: TGTGCCTGGAGTCTAGGGGCCTACTACGAGCAGTACTTC

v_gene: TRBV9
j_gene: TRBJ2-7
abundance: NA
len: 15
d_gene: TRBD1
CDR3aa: CASSPSGTAAYEQYF
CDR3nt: TGTGCCAGCAGCCCCTCCGGGACAGCGGCCTACGAGCAGTACTTC

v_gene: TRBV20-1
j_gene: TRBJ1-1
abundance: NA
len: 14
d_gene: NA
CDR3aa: CSASIPGMNTEAFF
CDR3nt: TGCAGTGCTAGTATTCCGGGGATGAACACTGAAGCTTTCTTT

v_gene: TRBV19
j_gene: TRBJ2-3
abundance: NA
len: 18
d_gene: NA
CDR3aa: CASTPEPGVALYTDTQYF
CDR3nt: TGTGCCAGTACCCCTGAACCGGGGGTAGCGCTGTACACAGATACGCAGTATTTT

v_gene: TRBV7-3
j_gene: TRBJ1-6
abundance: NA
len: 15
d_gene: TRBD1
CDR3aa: CASSSAGTDDSPLHF
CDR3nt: TGTGCCAGCAGCTCAGCCGGGACAGATGATTCACCCCTCCACTTT

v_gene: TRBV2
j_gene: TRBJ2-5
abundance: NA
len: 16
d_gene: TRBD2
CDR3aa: CASSPTSGFILETQYF
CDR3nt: TGTGCCAGCAGCCCGACTAGCGGCTTTATACTAGAGACCCAGTACTTC

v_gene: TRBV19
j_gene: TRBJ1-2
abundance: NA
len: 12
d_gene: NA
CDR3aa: CASSPTGYGYTF
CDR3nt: TGTGCCAGCAGTCCGACAGGCTATGGCTACACCTTC

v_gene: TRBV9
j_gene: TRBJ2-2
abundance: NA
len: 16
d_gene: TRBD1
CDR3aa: CASSTYRLQGAGELFF
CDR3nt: TGTGCCAGCAGCACCTACAGGTTACAGGGGGCCGGGGAGCTGTTTTTT

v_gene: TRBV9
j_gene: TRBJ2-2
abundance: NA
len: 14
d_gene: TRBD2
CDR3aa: CASRGTSGTGELFF
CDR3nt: TGTGCCAGCAGGGGGACTAGCGGGACCGGGGAGCTGTTTTTT

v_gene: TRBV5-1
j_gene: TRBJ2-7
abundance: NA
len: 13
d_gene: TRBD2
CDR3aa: CASSLESGDEQYF
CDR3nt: TGCGCCAGCAGCTTGGAAAGCGGGGACGAGCAGTACTTC

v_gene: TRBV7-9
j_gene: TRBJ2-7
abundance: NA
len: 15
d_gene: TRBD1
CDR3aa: CASSLKDRDSYEQYF
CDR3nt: TGTGCCAGCAGCTTAAAGGACAGGGACTCCTACGAGCAGTACTTC

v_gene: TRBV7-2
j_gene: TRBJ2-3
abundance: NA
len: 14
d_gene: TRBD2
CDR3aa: CASSPGTSGDTQYF
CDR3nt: TGTGCCAGCAGCCCCGGGACTAGCGGAGATACGCAGTATTTT

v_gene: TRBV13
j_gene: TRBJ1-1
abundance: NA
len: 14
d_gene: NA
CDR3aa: CASSLGIGATEAFF
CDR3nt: TGTGCCAGCAGCTTAGGGATTGGGGCCACTGAAGCTTTCTTT

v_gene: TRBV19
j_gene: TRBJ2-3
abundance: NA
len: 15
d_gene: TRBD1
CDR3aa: CASSTGTVTTDTQYF
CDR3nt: TGTGCCAGTAGTACCGGGACAGTGACCACAGATACGCAGTATTTT

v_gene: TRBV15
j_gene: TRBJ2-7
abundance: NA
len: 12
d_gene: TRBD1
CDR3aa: CATSAQGVEQYF
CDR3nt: TGTGCCACCAGTGCTCAGGGGGTCGAGCAGTACTTC

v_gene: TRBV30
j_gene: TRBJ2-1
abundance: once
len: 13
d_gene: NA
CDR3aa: CAWNRGLYNEQFF
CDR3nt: TGTGCCTGGAACCGTGGACTTTACAATGAGCAGTTCTTC

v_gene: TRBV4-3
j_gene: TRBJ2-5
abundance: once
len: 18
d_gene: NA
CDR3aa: CASSLFEARDSKKETQYF
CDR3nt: TGCGCCAGCAGCCTTTTCGAGGCCCGAGACAGTAAAAAAGAGACCCAGTACTTC

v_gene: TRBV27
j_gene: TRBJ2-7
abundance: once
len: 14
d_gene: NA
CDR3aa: CASSSTGTFYEQYF
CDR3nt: TGTGCCAGCAGTTCGACAGGGACTTTTTACGAGCAGTACTTC

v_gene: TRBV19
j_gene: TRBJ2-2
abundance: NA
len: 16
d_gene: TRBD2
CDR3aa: CASSAPRGANTGELFF
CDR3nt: TGTGCCAGTAGTGCCCCACGGGGGGCGAACACCGGGGAGCTGTTTTTT

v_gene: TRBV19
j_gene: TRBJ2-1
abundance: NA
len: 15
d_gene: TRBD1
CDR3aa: CASTVEGGADNEQFF
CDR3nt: TGTGCCAGTACCGTGGAAGGGGGCGCGGACAATGAGCAGTTCTTC

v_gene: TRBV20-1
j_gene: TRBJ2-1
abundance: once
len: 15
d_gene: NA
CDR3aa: CSAPRDGLSYNEQFF
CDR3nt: TGCAGTGCACCTCGGGACGGCCTTTCCTACAATGAGCAGTTCTTC

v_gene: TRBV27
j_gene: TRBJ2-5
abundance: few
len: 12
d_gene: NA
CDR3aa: CASSVDGETQYF
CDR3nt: TGTGCCAGCAGCGTGGACGGTGAGACCCAGTACTTC

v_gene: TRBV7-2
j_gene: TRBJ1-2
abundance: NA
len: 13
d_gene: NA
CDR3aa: CASSLGQTYGYTF
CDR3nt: TGTGCCAGCAGCTTAGGGCAGACTTATGGCTACACCTTC

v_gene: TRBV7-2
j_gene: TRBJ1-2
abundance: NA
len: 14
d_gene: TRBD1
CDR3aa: CASSYTGAYDGYTF
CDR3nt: TGTGCCAGCAGCTATACAGGGGCCTATGATGGCTACACCTTC

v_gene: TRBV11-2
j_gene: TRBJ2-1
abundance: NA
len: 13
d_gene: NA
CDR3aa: CASSGTNYNEQFF
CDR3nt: TGTGCCAGCAGCGGGACCAACTACAATGAGCAGTTCTTC

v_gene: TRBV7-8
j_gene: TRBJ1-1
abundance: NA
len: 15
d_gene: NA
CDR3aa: CASTLRTDEDTEAFF
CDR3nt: TGTGCCAGCACCTTACGGACAGATGAGGACACTGAAGCTTTCTTT

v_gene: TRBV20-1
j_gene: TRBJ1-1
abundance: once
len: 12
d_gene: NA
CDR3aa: CTSRREVTEAFF
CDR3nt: TGCACTTCGAGGAGGGAGGTGACTGAAGCTTTCTTT

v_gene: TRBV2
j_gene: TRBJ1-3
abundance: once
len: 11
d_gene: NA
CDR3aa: CASRPGNTIYF
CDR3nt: TGTGCCAGCAGGCCGGGAAACACCATATATTTT

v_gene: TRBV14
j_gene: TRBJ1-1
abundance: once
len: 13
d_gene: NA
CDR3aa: CASSHRQDTEAFF
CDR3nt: TGTGCCAGCAGCCACAGGCAGGACACTGAAGCTTTCTTT

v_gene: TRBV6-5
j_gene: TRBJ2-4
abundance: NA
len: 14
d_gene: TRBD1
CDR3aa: CASRGQVSGDIQYF
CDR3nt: TGTGCCAGCAGGGGACAGGTTTCAGGGGACATTCAGTACTTC

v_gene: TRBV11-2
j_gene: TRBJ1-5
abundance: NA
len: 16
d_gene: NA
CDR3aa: CASSLDRPGSNQPQHF
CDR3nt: TGTGCCAGCAGCTTAGATAGGCCGGGAAGCAATCAGCCCCAGCATTTT

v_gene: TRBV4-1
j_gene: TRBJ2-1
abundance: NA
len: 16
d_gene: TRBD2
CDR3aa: CASSQDGGSGFNEQFF
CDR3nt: TGCGCCAGCAGCCAAGATGGGGGTAGCGGGTTCAATGAGCAGTTCTTC

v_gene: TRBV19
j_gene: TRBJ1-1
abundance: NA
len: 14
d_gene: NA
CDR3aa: CASSMSLLNTEAFF
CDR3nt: TGTGCCAGTAGTATGTCCCTTTTGAACACTGAAGCTTTCTTT

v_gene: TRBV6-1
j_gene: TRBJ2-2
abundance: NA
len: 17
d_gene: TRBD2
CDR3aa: CASSGWTSGLGIGELFF
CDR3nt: TGTGCCAGCAGTGGTTGGACTAGCGGGTTAGGTATCGGGGAGCTGTTTTTT

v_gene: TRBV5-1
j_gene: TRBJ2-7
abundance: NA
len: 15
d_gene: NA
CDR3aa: CASSLVQSETDEQYF
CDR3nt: TGCGCCAGCAGCTTGGTCCAGTCCGAGACAGACGAGCAGTACTTC

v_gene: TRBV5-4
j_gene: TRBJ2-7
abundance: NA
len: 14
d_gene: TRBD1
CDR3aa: CASSPGQGVNEQYF
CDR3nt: TGTGCCAGCAGCCCGGGACAGGGGGTTAACGAGCAGTACTTC

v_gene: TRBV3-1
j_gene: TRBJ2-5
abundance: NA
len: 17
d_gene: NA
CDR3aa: CASSQESAGDIEETQYF
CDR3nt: TGTGCCAGCAGCCAAGAGTCGGCCGGCGATATCGAAGAGACCCAGTACTTC

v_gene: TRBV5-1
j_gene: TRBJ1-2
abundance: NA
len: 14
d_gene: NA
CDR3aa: CASQEGQTNYGYTF
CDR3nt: TGCGCCAGTCAAGAGGGGCAGACTAACTATGGCTACACCTTC

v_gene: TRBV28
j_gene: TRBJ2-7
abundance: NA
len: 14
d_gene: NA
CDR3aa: CASSLQVVPAEQYF
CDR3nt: TGTGCCAGCAGTTTACAGGTAGTCCCTGCCGAGCAGTACTTC

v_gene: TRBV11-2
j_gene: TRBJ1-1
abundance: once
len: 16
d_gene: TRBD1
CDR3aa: CASSLVRGQGAFQAFF
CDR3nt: TGTGCCAGCAGCTTAGTTAGAGGACAGGGGGCGTTTCAAGCTTTCTTT

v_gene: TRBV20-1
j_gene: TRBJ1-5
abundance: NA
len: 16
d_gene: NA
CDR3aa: CSARDQSGDSNQPQHF
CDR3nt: TGCAGTGCTAGAGATCAGTCAGGGGACAGCAATCAGCCCCAGCATTTT

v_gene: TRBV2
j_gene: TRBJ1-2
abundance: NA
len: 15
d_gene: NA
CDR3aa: CASSVSKYSNYGYTF
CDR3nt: TGTGCCAGCAGCGTATCGAAGTACTCTAACTATGGCTACACCTTC

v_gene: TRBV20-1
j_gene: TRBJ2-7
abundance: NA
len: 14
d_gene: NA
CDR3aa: CSAEPGLSSYEQYF
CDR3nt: TGCAGTGCTGAACCGGGACTGAGCTCCTACGAGCAGTACTTC

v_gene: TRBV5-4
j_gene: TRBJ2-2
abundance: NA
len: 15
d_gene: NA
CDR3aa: CASSWRDSYTGELFF
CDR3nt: TGTGCCAGCAGCTGGCGGGACAGCTACACCGGGGAGCTGTTTTTT

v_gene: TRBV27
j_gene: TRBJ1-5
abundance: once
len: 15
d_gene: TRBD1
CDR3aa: CASSSAQGFVQPQHF
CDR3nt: TGTGCCAGCAGTTCCGCACAGGGGTTTGTTCAGCCCCAGCATTTT

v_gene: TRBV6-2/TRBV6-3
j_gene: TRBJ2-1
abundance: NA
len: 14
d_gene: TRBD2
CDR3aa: CASTASGSYNEQFF
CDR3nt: TGTGCCAGCACCGCTAGCGGCTCCTACAATGAGCAGTTCTTC

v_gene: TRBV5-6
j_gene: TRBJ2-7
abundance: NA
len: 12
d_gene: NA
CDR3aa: CASSSHIYEQYF
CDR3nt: TGTGCCAGCAGCTCCCACATCTACGAGCAGTACTTC

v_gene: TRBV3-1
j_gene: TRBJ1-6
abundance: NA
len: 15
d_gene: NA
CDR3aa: CASSQGGAENSPLHF
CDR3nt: TGTGCCAGCAGCCAAGGTGGGGCAGAAAATTCACCCCTCCACTTT